One sample yielded the 32 T cell receptor beta chains listed below, sequenced in a study of control samples from healthy donors and cancer patients. TCRdb keeps only in-frame clones here, not all; method: immunoSEQ multiplex PCR. The sample has 85,000 to 95,000 clones; 90% to 95% are singletons. The sample comprised blood. These receptors originate from a woman between 25 and 40 years old in good health.

This chain joins TRBV5-1 and TRBJ1-2; D unresolved. The ends were cut back, 1 base at V and 8 bases at J, with 15 bases in the middle. Per the germline V gene, CDR1 is SGHRS and CDR2 is YFSETQ. This CDR3 spans 14 amino acids. The CDR3 DNA reads as TGCGCCAGCAGCTTGTTAGAGGGTTTCGCCGGCTACACCTTC. Protein product: CASSLLEGFAGYTF.

This chain connects TRBV30 to TRBJ1-6; 9 bases match TRBD1. CDR1 is GTSNPN and CDR2 is SVGIG in the germline V gene (reference sequence). This CDR3 is 14 amino acids long. After removal of 4 bases from V and 9 bases from J, the junction contained 7 bases not matched to a gene. CDR3 DNA: TGTGCCTGGACCGGGGGGACAGGGAGTTCACCCCTCCACTTT. Protein sequence: CAWTGGTGSSPLHF.

This clone was counted between two and nine times. The CDR3 DNA reads as TGCGCCAGCAGCTTCTATTCGGGAGACTACAATGAGCAGTTCTTC. This gives the protein CASSFYSGDYNEQFF. J is TRBJ2-1 and V is TRBV5-1, with D perhaps TRBD2 (6 bases). The CDR3 runs to 15 residues. From germline, CDR1 is SGHRS and CDR2 YFSETQ. V shed 2 bases and J shed 3 bases, with 12 bases lying between them.

The chain carries TRBV6-4 and TRBJ2-2, with 13 bases fitting TRBD2. This CDR3 region has 17 residues. Trimming took 6 bases from V and 1 from J; bases not matched to a gene: 5. Germline V CDR1 and CDR2: MRHNA, SNTAGT. The CDR3 protein is CASSTRTSGGNTGELFF. The CDR3, as DNA: TGTGCCAGCAGCACTCGGACTAGCGGGGGGAACACCGGGGAGCTGTTTTTT.

J is TRBJ2-1 and V is TRBV28; possible D gene TRBD1, 6 bases. This CDR3 is built from 16 residues. Trimming pared 4 bases from V and 4 bases from J, leaving 17 bases between. Germline V CDR1 and CDR2: MDHEN, SYDVKM. CDR3 nucleotides: TGTGCCAGCAGTTCCCCCGGAACAGGGAGTTACAATGAGCAGTTCTTC. Translation gives CASSSPGTGSYNEQFF.

The chain has TRBV4-2 and TRBJ1-1, with a weak D call TRBD1 (5 bases). CDR1 is LGHNA, CDR2 YNFKEQ, per germline. The CDR3 is 14 amino acids. V shed 0 bases and J shed 4 bases, with 9 bases lying between them. CDR3 coding DNA: TGTGCCAGCAGCCAAGATTGGGGGATCACTGAAGCTTTCTTT. It yields the protein CASSQDWGITEAFF.

The gene calls are TRBV4-1 and TRBJ1-2; no clear D gene. V gave up 9 bases and J gave up 3 bases, with 20 bases separating them. This CDR3 has 15 residues. Per the germline V gene, CDR1 is MGHRA and CDR2 is YSYEKL. The CDR3 DNA reads as TGCGCCAGTAGGACCACCCTCAGACTGCACTATGGCTACACCTTC. This encodes CASRTTLRLHYGYTF.

The V call is TRBV6-1, the J call TRBJ1-3; D is uncertain. Germline loops: CDR1 MNHNS, CDR2 SASEGT. This CDR3 spans 17 amino acids. V lost 0 bases to trimming and J lost 1 base, with 13 bases between them. As DNA, the CDR3 is TGTGCCAGCAGTGAAGCGTCTCTCCCGGGGTCTGGAAACACCATATATTTT. Translated, it gives CASSEASLPGSGNTIYF.

The CDR3 DNA follows: TGCAGCGGTCGGCAGTACACCGGGGAGCTGTTTTTT. Protein sequence: CSGRQYTGELFF. This rearrangement joins TRBV29-1 to TRBJ2-2; D is unclear. Germline V gives CDR1 SQVTM, CDR2 ANQGSEA. Trimming removed 7 bases at V and 3 bases at J, with 9 bases between. The CDR3 loop spans 12 amino acids.

The gene calls are TRBV20-1 and TRBJ2-1; tentatively, D is TRBD2 (5 bases). The germline V gene encodes CDR1 DFQATT and CDR2 SNEGSKA (reference sequence). The CDR3 contains 13 residues. The V end was cut by 5 bases, the J end by 2 bases, with 10 bases between. CDR3: CSARGSAYNEQFF. CDR3 nucleotides: TGCAGTGCTCGTGGTAGCGCCTACAATGAGCAGTTCTTC.

This clone showed up just once. The chain joins TRBV7-9 to TRBJ1-5; perhaps TRBD1 as D (5 bases). CDR1 SEHNR and CDR2 FQNEAQ come from the germline V gene (reference sequence). V dropped 0 bases and J dropped 7 bases, with 16 bases sitting between them. This CDR3 spans 16 amino acids. CDR3 in amino acids: CASSLAVGGRGQPQHF. DNA for the CDR3: TGTGCCAGCAGCTTAGCGGTGGGAGGGAGGGGCCAGCCCCAGCATTTT.

This chain joins TRBV10-1 and TRBJ2-1; a possible D gene is TRBD2 (5 bases). Trimming left V 8 bases short and J 6 bases short, with 11 bases between. The germline CDR1 and CDR2 sequences are WNHNN and SYGVQD (reference sequence). This CDR3 has 12 amino acids. The CDR3 loop is CASGEYSNEQFF. CDR3 nucleotide sequence: TGCGCCAGCGGGGAGTACTCCAATGAGCAGTTCTTC.

The J gene is TRBJ1-1, the V gene TRBV2; 7 nucleotides agree with TRBD1. Looked up from germline, CDR1 is SNHLY and CDR2 is FYNNEI. J gave up 5 bases and V 6 bases, and 6 bases lay outside the gene matches. This CDR3 spans 13 amino acids. This chain's CDR3 is CASRTGRETEAFF. Here the CDR3 DNA reads TGTGCCAGCAGGACAGGGCGAGAAACTGAAGCTTTCTTT.

The rearrangement joins TRBV14 to TRBJ1-3, with 7 bases identical to TRBD1. V lost 4 bases to trimming and J lost 5 bases; unmatched junction nucleotides: 11. The CDR3 loop spans 16 amino acids. Germline lookup yields CDR1 SGHDN and CDR2 FVKESK. The CDR3 DNA reads TGTGCCAGCAGCCCCGCCCAGAGGGGGCGGAGAAACACCATATATTTT. Translated: CASSPAQRGRRNTIYF.

This clone turned up a few times. The rearrangement links TRBV6-5 to TRBJ1-6, with unresolved D. This CDR3 region has 15 residues. Germline V lookup: CDR1 MNHEY, CDR2 SVGAGI. V gave up 6 bases and J gave up 6 bases, with 15 bases separating them. The CDR3 DNA follows: TGTGCCAGCAGCCCCGTTAGGGCCCCTAATTCACCCCTCCACTTT. It is translated as CASSPVRAPNSPLHF.

This clone has just one count. The rearrangement uses TRBV30 and TRBJ2-1, with D maybe TRBD1 (6 bases). The V end was cut by 5 bases, the J end by 4 bases, with 18 bases between. The germline V gene has CDR1 GTSNPN and CDR2 SVGIG (reference sequence). The CDR3 sequence is 15 residues long. CDR3 in amino acids: CAWGTGTTIYNEQFF. Here the CDR3 DNA reads TGTGCCTGGGGAACCGGGACAACGATTTACAATGAGCAGTTCTTC.

The rearrangement links TRBV5-1 to TRBJ1-1, with D possibly matching TRBD1 (5 bases). The CDR3 is made up of 15 amino acids. V gave up 4 bases and J gave up 5 bases, with 18 bases separating them. Germline V gene data show CDR1 as SGHRS and CDR2 as YFSETQ. The CDR3 region has the DNA TGCGCCAGCAGCAGATTTGCAGGGAGAGGGACTGAAGCTTTCTTT. Protein: CASSRFAGRGTEAFF.

This chain joins TRBV5-1 and TRBJ2-7; 8 bases map to TRBD2. CDR1 and CDR2 from the germline V gene are SGHRS and YFSETQ. V was clipped by 0 bases and J by 4 bases; unmatched bases: 6. The CDR3 is 15 residues long. CDR3 sequence: CASSLGVAGLYEQYF. The CDR3 DNA reads TGCGCCAGCAGCTTGGGGGTAGCGGGGTTATACGAGCAGTACTTC.

The table lists this clone with a count of one. The V call is TRBV27, the J call TRBJ2-6, with 7 bases aligning to TRBD1. The length of the CDR3 is 16 residues. Trimming cost V 3 bases and J 0 bases; bases outside gene matches: 2. Germline-derived CDR1 and CDR2 are MNHEY and SMNVEV (reference sequence). The CDR3 DNA reads as TGTGCCAGCAGTTTTGCAGGGGGCTCTGGGGCCAACGTCCTGACTTTC. Translation gives CASSFAGGSGANVLTF. Combining the CDR3 with reference TRBV27 and TRBJ2-6 gives the whole variable domain EAQVTQNPRYLITVTGKKLTVTCSQNMNHEYMSWYRQDPGLGLRQIYYSMNVEVTDKGDVPEGYKVSRKEKRNFPLILESPSPNQTSLYFCASSFAGGSGANVLTFGAGSRLTVL.

The chain carries TRBV30 and TRBJ1-6; D may be TRBD1 (6 bases). V was cut by 0 bases and J by 6 bases, with 9 bases left in between. The length of the CDR3 is 14 residues. In germline, CDR1 is GTSNPN, CDR2 SVGIG (reference sequence). The CDR3 loop is CAWSVTGRNSPLHF. The CDR3 coding sequence is TGTGCCTGGAGTGTAACAGGGCGTAATTCACCCCTCCACTTT.

The rearrangement links TRBV6-1 to TRBJ1-2, with 9 bases that match TRBD1. The V and J ends lost 2 bases and 4 bases, in that order; junction bases with no gene match: 5. The CDR3 covers 15 residues. Germline V gene sequence: CDR1 MNHNS, CDR2 SASEGT. The CDR3 bases are TGTGCCAGCAGTGAATTGGACAGGGGAGGCTATGGCTACACCTTC. It yields the protein CASSELDRGGYGYTF.

Only one count was recorded for this clone. The gene calls are TRBV30 and TRBJ2-1, with D unclear. Per the germline V gene, CDR1 is GTSNPN and CDR2 is SVGIG (reference sequence). The CDR3 loop spans 15 amino acids. Trimming removed 2 bases at V and 0 bases at J, with 11 bases between. The CDR3 coding sequence is TGTGCCTGGAGTACCGAGCGAGGCTCCTACAATGAGCAGTTCTTC. Amino acids: CAWSTERGSYNEQFF. Filled out from reference TRBV30 and TRBJ2-1, the complete variable domain reads SQTIHQWPATLVQPVGSPLSLECTVEGTSNPNLYWYRQAAGRGLQLLFYSVGIGQISSEVPQNLSASRPQDRQFILSSKKLLLSDSGFYLCAWSTERGSYNEQFFGPGTRLTVL.

The chain recombines TRBV3-1 (or the pseudogene TRBV3-2) with TRBJ2-1; unclear D gene. The CDR3 length is 15 residues. CDR1 and CDR2 from the germline V gene are LGHDT and YNNKEL (reference sequence). Trimming cost V 5 bases and J 1 base, with 12 bases left between them. CDR3 residues: CASSSDLVSYNEQFF. The CDR3 bases are TGTGCCAGCAGCTCTGATCTAGTTTCCTACAATGAGCAGTTCTTC.

V gene TRBV7-9 combines with J gene TRBJ1-3, with D unclear. The V and J ends lost 4 bases and 4 bases respectively, with 14 bases between them. The CDR3 sequence is 15 residues long. The germline CDR1 and CDR2 sequences are SEHNR and FQNEAQ (reference sequence). CDR3 nucleotide sequence: TGTGCCAGCAGCTCCCGCGGAGTGGTCGGAAACACCATATATTTT. It is translated as CASSSRGVVGNTIYF.

The chain carries TRBV29-1 and TRBJ1-1; TRBD1 is a possible D gene (5 bases). The CDR3 is 14 amino acids. V was shortened by 5 bases and J by 3 bases, with 16 bases between the two germline ends. Germline V gene lookup returns CDR1 SQVTM and CDR2 ANQGSEA. The CDR3 loop reads CSVKGLFQDTEAFF. The CDR3 DNA reads TGCAGCGTTAAGGGGTTGTTTCAGGACACTGAAGCTTTCTTT.

This sequence joins TRBV7-9 and TRBJ2-7, with D possibly being TRBD1 or TRBD2 (6 bases each). CDR1 and CDR2 (germline): SEHNR, FQNEAQ (reference sequence). The V gene lost 1 base and the J gene lost 1 base, with 11 bases spanning the gap. The CDR3 spans 15 residues. CDR3 region: CASSLEGGRSYEQYF. The CDR3 DNA is TGTGCCAGCAGCTTAGAGGGGGGCAGGTCCTACGAGCAGTACTTC. Variable domain in full (rest from reference TRBV7-9 and TRBJ2-7): DTGVSQNPRHKITKRGQNVTFRCDPISEHNRLYWYRQTLGQGPEFLTYFQNEAQLEKSRLLSDRFSAERPKGSFSTLEIQRTEQGDSAMYLCASSLEGGRSYEQYFGPGTRLTVT.

The V call is TRBV10-3, the J call TRBJ1-4; 7 bases are a match to TRBD1. This CDR3 is 17 amino acids long. With 0 bases clipped from V and 4 bases from J, the junction kept 8 bases outside the gene matches. Per the germline V gene, CDR1 is ENHRY and CDR2 is SYGVKD. The CDR3 DNA reads as TGTGCCATCAGTGAGTCGAGCCTTGCAGGGGGTAATGAAAAACTGTTTTTT. It yields the protein CAISESSLAGGNEKLFF.

The DNA of the CDR3 is TGTGCCAGCAGTCCCGGGGTCCGGCGGGGACAGGGGTCCTACGAGCAGTACTTC. Translation: CASSPGVRRGQGSYEQYF. The gene calls are TRBV27 and TRBJ2-7; 10 nucleotides align to TRBD1. The CDR3 contains 18 residues. The germline V gene encodes CDR1 MNHEY and CDR2 SMNVEV (reference sequence). The V and J ends lost 5 bases and 1 base, in that order; junction bases with no gene match: 14.

The CDR3 DNA is TGTGCCAGCAGCTCCACTAGGGCGGGAGATACGCAGTATTTT. It yields the protein CASSSTRAGDTQYF. This chain connects TRBV7-3 to TRBJ2-3; possible D gene TRBD2, 5 bases. Germline loops: CDR1 SGHTA, CDR2 FQGTGA. With 4 bases removed from V and 5 bases from J, the gap between germline ends came to 13 bases. This CDR3 comprises 14 residues.

This sequence joins TRBV6-4 and TRBJ2-1, with TRBD2 matching 10 bases. Germline-derived CDR1 and CDR2 are MRHNA and SNTAGT. The CDR3 is made up of 15 amino acids. With V trimmed by 3 bases and J by 7 bases, 6 bases remained unmatched. The CDR3 reads CASSEGLAGDNEQFF. The CDR3, as DNA: TGTGCCAGCAGTGAAGGGCTAGCGGGGGATAATGAGCAGTTCTTC.

This chain connects TRBV29-1 to TRBJ1-5; 9 nucleotides line up with TRBD1. Germline V gives CDR1 SQVTM, CDR2 ANQGSEA. The CDR3 spans 15 residues. After removal of 5 bases from V and 3 bases from J, the junction contained 8 bases not matched to a gene. The CDR3 region is CSVLLGQGYNQPQHF. The CDR3 DNA reads TGCAGCGTTCTCTTGGGACAGGGTTACAATCAGCCCCAGCATTTT.

The genes are TRBV29-1 and TRBJ1-3, with D possibly TRBD1 on 5 matching bases. The CDR3 loop spans 16 amino acids. V was pared by 8 bases and J by 2 bases, with 22 bases between. Germline V gene lookup returns CDR1 SQVTM and CDR2 ANQGSEA. CDR3 in amino acids: CSPRGVREEAGNTIYF. The CDR3 DNA follows: TGCAGCCCCCGGGGCGTTCGGGAAGAAGCTGGAAACACCATATATTTT.